Each of the 10 T cell receptor beta chains below was sequenced from the same sample in a study of chemoradiotherapy in HPV16-positive cancers. Sequenced by immunoSEQ multiplex PCR; TCRdb stores in-frame clones only, minus some. The table includes about 53,000 clones, about 88% detected once. The sample in question was blood, obtained from a patient who underwent chemoradiotherapy. The receptors come from a human donor with HPV-associated anogenital cancer.

J is TRBJ2-1 and V is TRBV19, with a weak D call TRBD2 (6 bases). Germline V gene lookup returns CDR1 LNHDA and CDR2 SQIVND (reference sequence). With 6 bases removed from V and 0 bases from J, the gap between germline ends came to 21 bases. The CDR3 consists of 18 residues. The CDR3 loop reads CASRARSGLGSSYNEQFF. Written as DNA, the CDR3 is TGTGCCAGTAGGGCAAGGTCGGGCCTCGGGAGCTCCTACAATGAGCAGTTCTTC.

In this sample, this clone turned up once. V is TRBV10-1 and J is TRBJ1-2; the D is unclear. The V end lost 9 bases, the J end lost 8 bases, and 13 bases lay between the germline ends. Looked up from germline, CDR1 is WNHNN and CDR2 is SYGVQD (reference sequence). The CDR3 runs to 11 residues. The CDR3 protein is CARPPLLGYTF. The CDR3 nucleotides read TGCGCCAGGCCCCCCCTATTGGGCTACACCTTC.

There are a few counts of this clone. The chain employs TRBV27 and TRBJ1-2; TRBD1 agrees at 11 bases. Germline values: CDR1 MNHEY, CDR2 SMNVEV (reference sequence). V was clipped by 7 bases and J by 6 bases; unmatched bases: 13. The CDR3 has 16 amino acids. The CDR3 here is CASTPLGTGGRDGYTF. CDR3 in DNA: TGTGCCAGCACCCCCCTGGGGACAGGGGGGCGAGATGGCTACACCTTC.

V gene TRBV6-4 combines with J gene TRBJ1-6; 7 bases are a match to TRBD1. The CDR3 extends over 15 amino acids. Germline CDR1 is MRHNA and CDR2 is SNTAGT. The V gene end was trimmed by 4 bases and the J gene end by 6 bases; junction bases not matched to a gene: 6. CDR3 residues: CASSVFQGGNSPLHF. The CDR3 nucleotides read TGTGCCAGCAGTGTATTCCAGGGGGGTAATTCACCCCTCCACTTT.

The J gene is TRBJ2-6, the V gene TRBV6-5; D unresolved. V was shortened by 2 bases and J by 0 bases, with 8 bases between the two germline ends. CDR1 MNHEY and CDR2 SVGAGI come from the germline V gene. The CDR3 length is 16 residues. The CDR3 region has the DNA TGTGCCAGCAGTTACAGGCTAGACTCTGGGGCCAACGTCCTGACTTTC. Translating it yields CASSYRLDSGANVLTF.

V usage is TRBV13 and J usage is TRBJ1-1, with D uncertain. Trimming cost V 2 bases and J 5 bases, with 9 bases left between them. Germline lookup yields CDR1 PRHDT and CDR2 FYEKMQ (reference sequence). The CDR3 has 13 residues. The CDR3 loop reads CASSLLEFTEAFF. CDR3 sequence (DNA): TGTGCCAGCAGCTTATTAGAGTTTACTGAAGCTTTCTTT.

This clone has just one count. The chain has TRBV19 and TRBJ2-5, with 9 bases fitting TRBD1. Looked up from germline, CDR1 is LNHDA and CDR2 is SQIVND (reference sequence). The CDR3 length is 15 residues. J was trimmed by 2 bases and V by 6 bases; bases with no gene match: 7. The CDR3 DNA is TGTGCCAGTAGGGGGGGACAGGGTTGGCAAGAGACCCAGTACTTC. Amino acid sequence: CASRGGQGWQETQYF.

The chain links TRBV19 to TRBJ2-2; D uncertain. Germline V gene lookup returns CDR1 LNHDA and CDR2 SQIVND (reference sequence). The CDR3 runs 17 residues. V lost 4 bases to trimming and J lost 0 bases, with 15 bases between them. The CDR3 nucleotides read TGTGCCAGTAGTACCCCTTTTGGCCCTTCGAACACCGGGGAGCTGTTTTTT. It translates to CASSTPFGPSNTGELFF.

The chain combines TRBV5-6 with TRBJ2-3; 11 bases agree with TRBD2. The CDR3 runs 18 residues. J gave up 4 bases and V 4 bases, and 14 bases lay outside the gene matches. Germline V gene sequence: CDR1 SGHDT, CDR2 YYEEEE. CDR3 sequence reads: CASSKPTSGKEGPDTQYF. CDR3 nucleotide sequence: TGTGCCAGCAGCAAGCCGACTAGCGGGAAAGAGGGTCCAGATACGCAGTATTTT.

A few counts support this clone. The chain has TRBV6-5 and TRBJ2-7; 10 bases match TRBD1. The CDR3 runs to 15 residues. The J segment lost 2 bases and the V segment lost 6 bases, leaving 7 bases of the junction unmatched. CDR1 and CDR2 (germline): MNHEY, SVGAGI. CDR3 sequence reads: CASRRGQGEAYEQYF. In DNA, the CDR3 is TGTGCCAGCAGACGCGGACAGGGGGAGGCCTACGAGCAGTACTTC.